These 23 T cell receptor beta chains came from one sample sequenced in a study of technical replicates of blood from several donors. Profiling relied on immunoSEQ multiplex PCR, and the TCRdb table lists in-frame clones only, not all of them. Among approximately 88,000 clones listed, around 94% were seen once. Input material: T cells isolated from PBMCs. The receptors derive from a human donor in good health.

DNA for the CDR3: TGCGCCAGCAGCTTGGGAGACTCGGGCTACGAGCAGTACTTC. Encoded protein: CASSLGDSGYEQYF. The J gene is TRBJ2-7, the V gene TRBV5-1; D remains unclear. The CDR3 spans 14 residues. Trimming stripped 0 bases from V and 3 bases from J, with 10 bases between. Germline CDR1 reads SGHRS; CDR2 reads YFSETQ.

J is TRBJ1-1 and V is TRBV5-4; 9 positions match TRBD1. V gave up 7 bases and J gave up 2 bases; unmatched junction bases: 6. This CDR3 has 14 residues. CDR1 SGHNT and CDR2 YYREEE come from the germline V gene (reference sequence). The CDR3 DNA reads TGTGCCAGCTCGATGACAGGGGGTAACACTGAAGCTTTCTTT. Its protein product is CASSMTGGNTEAFF.

V and J are TRBV27 and TRBJ2-7, with TRBD1 matching over 12 bases. V dropped 10 bases and J dropped 4; count of bases not matched to a gene: 8. Looked up from germline, CDR1 is MNHEY and CDR2 is SMNVEV (reference sequence). The CDR3 contains 14 residues. CDR3 sequence: CATQGTGGAYEQYF. In DNA form, the CDR3 reads TGTGCCACCCAAGGGACAGGGGGCGCTTACGAGCAGTACTTC.

V usage is TRBV28 and J usage is TRBJ2-5; 7 bases are a match to TRBD2. V trimming: 4 bases; J trimming: 1 base; junction bases outside the gene matches: 6. Germline CDR1 is MDHEN and CDR2 is SYDVKM. The CDR3 runs to 15 residues. The CDR3 region is CASSSSTSAQETQYF. The CDR3 DNA follows: TGTGCCAGCAGTTCCTCTACTAGCGCCCAAGAGACCCAGTACTTC.

This chain links TRBV5-1 with TRBJ2-7, with TRBD1 matching 7 bases. V lost 7 bases, J lost 2 bases, and 9 bases stayed unmatched. The CDR3 sequence is 14 residues long. Germline CDR1 SGHRS, CDR2 YFSETQ. CDR3 DNA sequence: TGCGCCAGCCGACAGGGTGGATATACCTACGAGCAGTACTTC. It translates to CASRQGGYTYEQYF.

This chain links TRBV6-5 with TRBJ1-1, with D hard to call. The CDR3 loop spans 14 amino acids. Trimming pared 8 bases from V and 1 base from J, leaving 14 bases between. Germline V CDR1 and CDR2: MNHEY, SVGAGI. The CDR3 nucleotides are TGTGCCAGCTGCAGAACCAAATCGAACACTGAAGCTTTCTTT. Protein: CASCRTKSNTEAFF.

The V and J genes are TRBV5-4 and TRBJ1-3; 7 bases fit TRBD1. Unmatched junction bases numbered 9, after V lost 4 bases and J lost 2 bases. CDR1 is SGHNT, CDR2 YYREEE, per germline (reference sequence). The CDR3 has 16 residues. In nucleotides, the CDR3 is TGTGCCAGCAGCCCCGACAGGGTAGGAACTGGAAACACCATATATTTT. Protein sequence: CASSPDRVGTGNTIYF.

The chain employs TRBV5-6 and TRBJ2-7; TRBD1 agrees at 12 bases. This CDR3 is built from 15 residues. Germline CDR1 is SGHDT and CDR2 is YYEEEE. Trimming took 1 base from V and 5 from J; bases not matched to a gene: 4. DNA for the CDR3: TGTGCCAGCAGCTTGCCGGGACAGGGGGCCCACGAGCAGTACTTC. It is translated as CASSLPGQGAHEQYF.

The rearrangement uses TRBV6-4 and TRBJ2-3; no reliable D call. The germline V and J ends were trimmed by 3 bases and 6 bases, with 13 bases remaining between them. The CDR3 sequence is 14 residues long. In germline, CDR1 is MRHNA, CDR2 SNTAGT. The CDR3: CASSETSFTDTQYF. The CDR3 DNA reads TGTGCCAGCAGTGAAACGTCCTTCACTGATACGCAGTATTTT.

V gene TRBV7-7 combines with J gene TRBJ2-1, with TRBD1 matching over 7 bases. The germline CDR1 and CDR2 sequences are SSHAT and FNYEAQ (reference sequence). The CDR3 sequence is 18 residues long. The V and J ends lost 1 base and 2 bases, in that order; junction bases with no gene match: 11. The CDR3 protein is CASSLGMSGDRPYNEQFF. CDR3 sequence (DNA): TGTGCCAGCAGCTTAGGTATGTCTGGGGACAGACCCTACAATGAGCAGTTCTTC.

The J gene is TRBJ1-2, the V gene TRBV10-3; perhaps TRBD1 as D (5 bases). Germline CDR1 and CDR2: ENHRY and SYGVKD. This CDR3 comprises 16 residues. The ends were cut back, 4 bases at V and 8 bases at J, with 23 bases in the middle. The CDR3 spells CAISGPLTTGLEGYTF. Written as DNA, the CDR3 is TGTGCCATCAGTGGACCCCTGACCACAGGCTTGGAGGGCTACACCTTC.

The gene calls are TRBV4-2 and TRBJ1-4; a weak D match, TRBD1 (5 bases). V lost 0 bases and J 6 bases, leaving 11 bases between the germline ends. Looked up from germline, CDR1 is LGHNA and CDR2 is YNFKEQ. This CDR3 region has 15 residues. CDR3 loop: CASSQETGTDEKLFF. CDR3 DNA: TGTGCCAGCAGCCAAGAAACAGGCACGGATGAAAAACTGTTTTTT.

The rearrangement joins TRBV7-6 to TRBJ1-3, with D hard to call. Per the germline V gene, CDR1 is SGHVS and CDR2 is FNYEAQ. The CDR3 contains 16 residues. Deletions cut 0 bases from V and 0 bases from J, with 9 bases between. CDR3 region: CASSLAASYSGNTIYF. CDR3 in DNA: TGTGCCAGCAGCTTAGCTGCTTCCTACTCTGGAAACACCATATATTTT. Based on the CDR3 plus reference TRBV7-6 and TRBJ1-3, the full variable domain is GAGVSQSPRYKVTKRGQDVALRCDPISGHVSLYWYRQALGQGPEFLTYFNYEAQQDKSGLPNDRFSAERPEGSISTLTIQRTEQRDSAMYRCASSLAASYSGNTIYFGEGSWLTVV.

V usage is TRBV4-2 and J usage is TRBJ1-4; a weak D match, TRBD1 (5 bases). Between the trimmed V and J ends, which lost 0 bases and 8 bases, there was a span of 16 bases. This CDR3 contains 16 residues. Germline V gene sequence: CDR1 LGHNA, CDR2 YNFKEQ. CDR3 sequence reads: CASSQEAGQGREKLFF. CDR3 nucleotides: TGTGCCAGCAGCCAAGAAGCGGGCCAGGGAAGGGAAAAACTGTTTTTT.

The chain employs TRBV27 and TRBJ2-3, with 12 bases identical to TRBD2. CDR3 length: 16 residues. The J segment lost 6 bases and the V segment lost 4 bases, leaving 8 bases of the junction unmatched. Germline CDR1 and CDR2: MNHEY and SMNVEV (reference sequence). The CDR3, as DNA: TGTGCCAGCAGTTCCTCTAGCGGGAGGGCCACCGATACGCAGTATTTT. Encoded protein: CASSSSSGRATDTQYF.

This sequence joins TRBV29-1 and TRBJ1-1; D may be TRBD1 (5 bases). From germline, CDR1 is SQVTM and CDR2 ANQGSEA. The V end was cut by 5 bases, the J end by 6 bases, with 28 bases between. This CDR3 region has 17 residues. In DNA form, the CDR3 reads TGCAGCGTTTGGGGCAGGAACCTGATGGTGGGTAACGCTGAAGCTTTCTTT. Translation: CSVWGRNLMVGNAEAFF.

The chain recombines TRBV5-1 with TRBJ2-1; 8 bases map to TRBD1. The J segment lost 6 bases and the V segment lost 4 bases, leaving 9 bases of the junction unmatched. Germline lookup yields CDR1 SGHRS and CDR2 YFSETQ. This CDR3 region has 15 residues. The CDR3 DNA sequence: TGCGCCAGCAGCCGGACCCCGGGACAGGCCAATGAGCAGTTCTTC. This encodes CASSRTPGQANEQFF.

V usage is TRBV7-6 and J usage is TRBJ2-1, with 8 nucleotides matching TRBD2. Germline values: CDR1 SGHVS, CDR2 FNYEAQ. This CDR3 is built from 15 residues. Trimming at V came to 5 bases and at J to 8 bases, leaving 11 bases not matched to a gene. CDR3 region: CASSLEAGGVDEQFF. In DNA, the CDR3 is TGTGCCAGCAGCCTCGAGGCGGGGGGTGTGGATGAGCAGTTCTTC.

The CDR3 sequence is CASRKTGGLDQPQHF. As DNA, the CDR3 is TGCGCCAGCAGGAAAACAGGGGGTCTAGATCAGCCCCAGCATTTT. The chain is built from TRBV10-2 and TRBJ1-5; 8 bases fit TRBD1. With V trimmed by 6 bases and J by 5 bases, 9 bases remained unmatched. The CDR3 is 15 amino acids. CDR1 is WSHSY and CDR2 is SAAADI in the germline V gene.

This clone appeared once. The chain links TRBV7-6 to TRBJ1-2; D unclear. The germline V gene encodes CDR1 SGHVS and CDR2 FNYEAQ. This CDR3 comprises 12 residues. Trimming took off 2 bases at V and 7 bases at J, with 8 bases between the two ends. The CDR3 DNA is TGTGCCAGCAGCTTATCGGGAAGTGGCTACACCTTC. It yields the protein CASSLSGSGYTF.

This chain uses TRBV14 with TRBJ2-3, with 9 bases that match TRBD1. The germline gives CDR1 SGHDN, CDR2 FVKESK. The J segment lost 3 bases and the V segment lost 5 bases, leaving 6 bases of the junction unmatched. The CDR3 runs 15 residues. Here the CDR3 reads CASSSTGGRTDTQYF. CDR3 nucleotide sequence: TGTGCCAGCAGCTCCACAGGGGGCCGGACAGATACGCAGTATTTT.

The chain carries TRBV10-2 and TRBJ1-1; D possibly corresponds to TRBD1 (5 bases). The CDR3 loop spans 12 amino acids. Trimming took off 5 bases at V and 5 bases at J, with 9 bases between the two ends. Germline V gives CDR1 WSHSY, CDR2 SAAADI. In nucleotides, the CDR3 is TGCGCCAGCAGTAAGGGGTGGACTGAAGCTTTCTTT. Protein: CASSKGWTEAFF.

The chain recombines TRBV7-6 with TRBJ1-5; 7 nucleotides match TRBD1. The germline CDR1 and CDR2 sequences are SGHVS and FNYEAQ. V shed 4 bases and J 6 bases; nucleotides not matched to a gene: 3. The CDR3 runs 13 residues. The CDR3 nucleotides are TGTGCCAGCAGCTCACAGGGGAGTCAGCCCCAGCATTTT. Translated: CASSSQGSQPQHF.